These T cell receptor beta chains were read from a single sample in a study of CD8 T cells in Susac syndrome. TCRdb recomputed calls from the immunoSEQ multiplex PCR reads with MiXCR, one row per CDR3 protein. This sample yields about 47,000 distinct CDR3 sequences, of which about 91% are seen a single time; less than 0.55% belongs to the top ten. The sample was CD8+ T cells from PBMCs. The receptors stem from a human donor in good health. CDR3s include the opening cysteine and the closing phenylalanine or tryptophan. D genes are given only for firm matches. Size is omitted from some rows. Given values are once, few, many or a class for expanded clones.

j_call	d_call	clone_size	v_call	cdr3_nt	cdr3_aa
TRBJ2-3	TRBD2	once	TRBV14	TGTGCCAGCAGCCAAGCGGGCGGGAGTGGAGATACGCAGTATTTT	CASSQAGGSGDTQYF
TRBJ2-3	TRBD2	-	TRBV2	TGTGCCAGCAGTGAAACTAGCGGCTGGGGCACAGATACGCAGTATTTT	CASSETSGWGTDTQYF
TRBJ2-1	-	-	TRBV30	TGTGCCTGGATGGCGGGGCACTACAATGAGCAGTTCTTC	CAWMAGHYNEQFF
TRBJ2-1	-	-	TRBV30	TGTGCCTGGAGGCTACGCGGGAACATCGACAATGAGCAGTTCTTC	CAWRLRGNIDNEQFF
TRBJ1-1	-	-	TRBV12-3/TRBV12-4	TGTGCCAGCAGTTTAACGCGGAACACTGAAGCTTTCTTT	CASSLTRNTEAFF
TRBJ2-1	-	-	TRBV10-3	TGTGCCATCAGTGAGTCACAGGGAAGCGTCGACAATGAGCAGTTCTTC	CAISESQGSVDNEQFF
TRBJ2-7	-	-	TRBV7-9	TGTGCCAGCAGCAATTTCGCCGTCCCCTCCTACGAGCAGTACTTC	CASSNFAVPSYEQYF
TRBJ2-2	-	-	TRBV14	TGTGCCAGCAGCCAAGAGGGAGGATCCACCGGGGAGCTGTTTTTT	CASSQEGGSTGELFF
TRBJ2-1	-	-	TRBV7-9	TGTGCCAGCAGCTTCCCCGTAGACCCAATCAATGAGCAGTTCTTC	CASSFPVDPINEQFF
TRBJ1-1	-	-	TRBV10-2	TGCGCCAGCAGTGATCCTCCTGTGGGGGGGAACACTGAAGCTTTCTTT	CASSDPPVGGNTEAFF
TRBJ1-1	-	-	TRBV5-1	TGCGCCAGCAGCTTGGCGGGGTTGTCCACTGAAGCTTTCTTT	CASSLAGLSTEAFF
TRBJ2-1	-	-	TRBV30	TGTGCCTGGAGTGTGCTGTCTGAGCAGTTCTTC	CAWSVLSEQFF
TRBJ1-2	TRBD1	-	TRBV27	TGTGCCAGCAAATTGACAGGGGCCTCTAACTATGGCTACACCTTC	CASKLTGASNYGYTF
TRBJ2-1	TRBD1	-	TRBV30	TGTGCCTGGAGTCGGGACAGGGGACCCTACAATGAGCAGTTCTTC	CAWSRDRGPYNEQFF
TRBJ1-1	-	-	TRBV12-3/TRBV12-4	TGTGCCAGCAGTTTTGGGGGCGTCCTTGAAGCTTTCTTT	CASSFGGVLEAFF
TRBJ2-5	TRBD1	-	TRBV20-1	TGCAGTGCTAGGGAGACAGGGAAGGAGACCCAGTACTTC	CSARETGKETQYF
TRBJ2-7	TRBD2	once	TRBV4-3	TGCGCCAGCAGCCAAGACTCCGGGACTAGCGGTGCCTACGAGCAGTACTTC	CASSQDSGTSGAYEQYF
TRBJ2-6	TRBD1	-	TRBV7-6	TGTGCCAGCAGCTTAGGGAGGACAGGGTCTGGGGCCAACGTCCTGACTTTC	CASSLGRTGSGANVLTF
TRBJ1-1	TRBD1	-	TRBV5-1	TGCGCCAGCAGCTTGGGACAGGGAATCACTGAAGCTTTCTTT	CASSLGQGITEAFF
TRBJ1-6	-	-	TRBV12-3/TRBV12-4	TGTGCCAGCAGTATCCCCAAAGGCTCCTATAATTCACCCCTCCACTTT	CASSIPKGSYNSPLHF
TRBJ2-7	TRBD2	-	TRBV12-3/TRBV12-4	TGTGCCAGTACCAAGGGACTAGCGGGCGCCTACGAGCAGTACTTC	CASTKGLAGAYEQYF
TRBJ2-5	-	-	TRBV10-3	TGTGCCTCCGGGACACCTAGTAGTTTAGAGGGAGAGACCCAGTACTTC	CASGTPSSLEGETQYF
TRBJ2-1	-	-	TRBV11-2	TGTGCCAGCAGCCTACCCCTACCCGGTGAGCAGTTCTTC	CASSLPLPGEQFF
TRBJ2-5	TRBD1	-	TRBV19	TGTGCCAGTAAACAGGGGGATGAATTTTGGGAGACCCAGTACTTC	CASKQGDEFWETQYF
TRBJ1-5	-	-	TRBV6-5	TGTGCCAGCAGTTACTCGAGACAGTTCAATCAGCCCCAGCATTTT	CASSYSRQFNQPQHF
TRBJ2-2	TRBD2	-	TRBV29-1	TGCAGCGTCATCGGGGGGGCCGGGGAGCTGTTTTTT	CSVIGGAGELFF